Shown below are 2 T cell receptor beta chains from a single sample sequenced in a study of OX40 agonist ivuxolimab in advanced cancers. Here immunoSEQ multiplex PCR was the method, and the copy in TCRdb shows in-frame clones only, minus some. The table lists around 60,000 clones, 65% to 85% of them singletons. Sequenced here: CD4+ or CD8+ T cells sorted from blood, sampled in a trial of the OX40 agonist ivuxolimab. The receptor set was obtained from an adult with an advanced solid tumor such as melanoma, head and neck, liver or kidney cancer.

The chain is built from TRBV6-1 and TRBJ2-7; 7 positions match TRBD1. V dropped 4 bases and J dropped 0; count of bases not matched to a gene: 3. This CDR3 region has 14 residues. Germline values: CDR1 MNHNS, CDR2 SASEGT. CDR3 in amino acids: CASSGNRGSYEQYF. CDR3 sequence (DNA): TGTGCCAGCAGTGGAAACAGGGGCTCCTACGAGCAGTACTTC.

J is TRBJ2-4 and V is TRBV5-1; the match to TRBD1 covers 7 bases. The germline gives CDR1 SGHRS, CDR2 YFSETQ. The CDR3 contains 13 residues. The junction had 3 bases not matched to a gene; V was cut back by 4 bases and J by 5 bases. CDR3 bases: TGCGCCAGCAGCGTGCAGGGGGAAAACATTCAGTACTTC. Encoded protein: CASSVQGENIQYF.